This T cell receptor beta chain was captured in a study of blood T cell repertoires in COVID-19. Assay used: immunoSEQ multiplex PCR; TCRdb lists only in-frame clones, some missing. The data contain approximately 300,000 clones, approximately 91% of them singletons. The V gene end was trimmed by 4 bases and the J gene end by 3 bases; junction bases not matched to a gene: 5. Per the germline V gene, CDR1 is LGHNA and CDR2 is YSLEER. The CDR3 has 15 amino acids. The specimen sequenced was PBMCs or T cells enriched from blood (not recorded which). The clonotype was recovered from a woman aged 30 to 39 who had been exposed to COVID-19. This chain uses TRBV4-3 with TRBJ1-2; 10 bases fit TRBD1. The CDR3 sequence is CASSRTGTGDYGYTF. In DNA form, the CDR3 reads TGCGCCAGCAGCCGGACCGGGACAGGGGACTATGGCTACACCTTC.